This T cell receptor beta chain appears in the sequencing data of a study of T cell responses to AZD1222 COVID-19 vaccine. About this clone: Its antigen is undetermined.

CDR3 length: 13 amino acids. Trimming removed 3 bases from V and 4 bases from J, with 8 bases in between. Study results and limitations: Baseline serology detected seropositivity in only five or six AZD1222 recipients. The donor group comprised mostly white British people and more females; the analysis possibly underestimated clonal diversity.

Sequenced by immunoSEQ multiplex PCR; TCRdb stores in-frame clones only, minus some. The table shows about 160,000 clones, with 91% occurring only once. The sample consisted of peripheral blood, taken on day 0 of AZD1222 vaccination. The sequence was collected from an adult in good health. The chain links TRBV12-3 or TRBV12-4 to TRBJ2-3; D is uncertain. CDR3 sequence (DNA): TGTGCCAGCAGTTTCCGAGGTTCAGATACGCAGTATTTT. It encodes CASSFRGSDTQYF.